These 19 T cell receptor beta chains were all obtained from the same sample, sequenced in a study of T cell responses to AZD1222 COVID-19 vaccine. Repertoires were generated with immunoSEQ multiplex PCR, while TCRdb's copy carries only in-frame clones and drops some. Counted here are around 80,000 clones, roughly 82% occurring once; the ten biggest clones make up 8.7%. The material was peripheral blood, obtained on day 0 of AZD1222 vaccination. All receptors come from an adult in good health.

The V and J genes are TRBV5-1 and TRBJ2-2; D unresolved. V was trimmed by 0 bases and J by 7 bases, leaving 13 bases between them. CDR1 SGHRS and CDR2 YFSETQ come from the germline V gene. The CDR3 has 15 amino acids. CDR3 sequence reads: CASSLGGKGGGELFF. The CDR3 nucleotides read TGCGCCAGCAGCTTGGGGGGAAAGGGCGGCGGGGAGCTGTTTTTT. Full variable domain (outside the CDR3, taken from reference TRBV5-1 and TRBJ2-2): KAGVTQTPRYLIKTRGQQVTLSCSPISGHRSVSWYQQTPGQGLQFLFEYFSETQRNKGNFPGRFSGRQFSNSRSEMNVSTLELGDSALYLCASSLGGKGGGELFFGEGSRLTVL.

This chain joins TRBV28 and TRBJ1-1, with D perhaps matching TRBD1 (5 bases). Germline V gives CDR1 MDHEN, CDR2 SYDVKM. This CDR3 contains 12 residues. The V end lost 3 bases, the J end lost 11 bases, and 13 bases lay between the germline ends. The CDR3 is CASSFMGLYAFF. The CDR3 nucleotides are TGTGCCAGCAGTTTTATGGGGCTGTACGCTTTCTTT. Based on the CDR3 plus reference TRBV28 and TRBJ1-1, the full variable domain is DVKVTQSSRYLVKRTGEKVFLECVQDMDHENMFWYRQDPGLGLRLIYFSYDVKMKEKGDIPEGYSVSREKKERFSLILESASTNQTSMYLCASSFMGLYAFFGQGTRLTVV.

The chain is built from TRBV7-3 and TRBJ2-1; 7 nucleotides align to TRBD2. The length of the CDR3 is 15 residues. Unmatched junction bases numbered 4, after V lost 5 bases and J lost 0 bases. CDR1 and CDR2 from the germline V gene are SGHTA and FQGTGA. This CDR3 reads CASSQGLGSYNEQFF. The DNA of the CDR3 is TGTGCCAGCAGCCAAGGACTAGGCTCCTACAATGAGCAGTTCTTC.

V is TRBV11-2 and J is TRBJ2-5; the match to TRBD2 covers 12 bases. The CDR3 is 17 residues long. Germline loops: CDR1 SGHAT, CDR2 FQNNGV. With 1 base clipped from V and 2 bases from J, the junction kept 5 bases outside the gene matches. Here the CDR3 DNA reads TGTGCCAGCAGCTTAGTGGGGACTAGCGGGCGTCAAGAGACCCAGTACTTC. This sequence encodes CASSLVGTSGRQETQYF.

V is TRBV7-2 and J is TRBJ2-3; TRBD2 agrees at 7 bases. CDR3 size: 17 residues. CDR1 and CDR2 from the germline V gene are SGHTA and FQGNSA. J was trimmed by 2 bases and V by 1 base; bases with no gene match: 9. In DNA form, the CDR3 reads TGTGCCAGCAGCTTAGGGTTTGGGGACTATTACACAGATACGCAGTATTTT. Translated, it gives CASSLGFGDYYTDTQYF.

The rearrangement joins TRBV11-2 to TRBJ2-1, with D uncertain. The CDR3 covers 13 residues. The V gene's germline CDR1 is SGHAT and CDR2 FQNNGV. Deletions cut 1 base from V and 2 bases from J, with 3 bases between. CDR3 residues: CASSLGAYNEQFF. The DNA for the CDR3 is TGTGCCAGCAGCTTAGGGGCCTACAATGAGCAGTTCTTC.

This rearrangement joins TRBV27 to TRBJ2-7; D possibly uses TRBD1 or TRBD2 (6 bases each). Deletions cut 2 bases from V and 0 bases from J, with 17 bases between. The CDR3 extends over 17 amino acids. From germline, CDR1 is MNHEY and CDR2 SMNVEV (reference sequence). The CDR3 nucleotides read TGTGCCAGCAGTTTAGAAAGACCGGGGGCGAGCTCCTACGAGCAGTACTTC. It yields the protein CASSLERPGASSYEQYF.

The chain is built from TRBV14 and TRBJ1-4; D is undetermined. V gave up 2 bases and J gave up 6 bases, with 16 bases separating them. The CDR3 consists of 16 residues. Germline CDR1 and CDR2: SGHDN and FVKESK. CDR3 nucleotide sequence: TGTGCCAGCAGCCAAAATCGGCTCGGACCTTATGAAAAACTGTTTTTT. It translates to CASSQNRLGPYEKLFF.

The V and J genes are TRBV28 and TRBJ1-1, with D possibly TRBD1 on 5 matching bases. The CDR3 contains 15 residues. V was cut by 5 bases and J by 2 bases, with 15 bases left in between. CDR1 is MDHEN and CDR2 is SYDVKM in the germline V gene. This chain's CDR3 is CASSLGGKRNTEAFF. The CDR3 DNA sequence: TGTGCCAGCAGTCTTGGGGGGAAGCGTAACACTGAAGCTTTCTTT.

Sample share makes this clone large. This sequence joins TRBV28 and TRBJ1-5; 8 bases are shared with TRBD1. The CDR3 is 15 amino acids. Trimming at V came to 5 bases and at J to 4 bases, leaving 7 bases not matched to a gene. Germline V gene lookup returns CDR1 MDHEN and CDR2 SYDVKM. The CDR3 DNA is TGTGCCAGCAGTATAGGACAGGGTGGGAATCAGCCCCAGCATTTT. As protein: CASSIGQGGNQPQHF.

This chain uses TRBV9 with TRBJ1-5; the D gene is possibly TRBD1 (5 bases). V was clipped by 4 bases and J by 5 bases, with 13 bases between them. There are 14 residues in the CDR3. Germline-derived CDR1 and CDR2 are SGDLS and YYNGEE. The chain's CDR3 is CASSLGAAYQPQHF. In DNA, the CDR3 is TGTGCCAGCAGCCTCGGGGCTGCTTATCAGCCCCAGCATTTT.

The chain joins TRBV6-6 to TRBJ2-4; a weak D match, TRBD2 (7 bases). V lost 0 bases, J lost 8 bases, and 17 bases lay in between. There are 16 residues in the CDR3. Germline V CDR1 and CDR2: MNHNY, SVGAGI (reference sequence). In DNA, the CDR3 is TGTGCCAGCAGTTACTCGTCCGGGACTACAGGGTACATTCAGTACTTC. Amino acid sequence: CASSYSSGTTGYIQYF.

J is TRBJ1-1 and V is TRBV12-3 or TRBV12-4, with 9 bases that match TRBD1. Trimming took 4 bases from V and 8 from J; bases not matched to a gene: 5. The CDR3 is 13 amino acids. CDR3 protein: CASSSTGGLEAFF. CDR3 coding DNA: TGTGCCAGCAGTTCGACAGGGGGATTGGAAGCTTTCTTT.

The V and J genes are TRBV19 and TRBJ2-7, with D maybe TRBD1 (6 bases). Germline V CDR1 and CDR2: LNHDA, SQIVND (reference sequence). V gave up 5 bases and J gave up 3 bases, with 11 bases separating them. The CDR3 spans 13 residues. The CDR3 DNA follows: TGTGCCAGTAGTCCTGGGGGCGACTACGAGCAGTACTTC. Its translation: CASSPGGDYEQYF.

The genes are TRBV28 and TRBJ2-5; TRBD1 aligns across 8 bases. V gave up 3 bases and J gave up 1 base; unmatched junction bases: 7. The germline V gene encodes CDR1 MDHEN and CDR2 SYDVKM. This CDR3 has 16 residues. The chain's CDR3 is CASSLNGQGSQETQYF. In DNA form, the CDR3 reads TGTGCCAGCAGTTTGAATGGACAGGGCTCCCAAGAGACCCAGTACTTC.

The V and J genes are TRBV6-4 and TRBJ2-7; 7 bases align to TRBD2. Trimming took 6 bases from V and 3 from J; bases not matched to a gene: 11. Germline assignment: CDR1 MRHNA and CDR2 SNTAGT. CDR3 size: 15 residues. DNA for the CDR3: TGTGCCAGCAGCGTCGAGCTTGGGGGGGACTACGAGCAGTACTTC. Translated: CASSVELGGDYEQYF.

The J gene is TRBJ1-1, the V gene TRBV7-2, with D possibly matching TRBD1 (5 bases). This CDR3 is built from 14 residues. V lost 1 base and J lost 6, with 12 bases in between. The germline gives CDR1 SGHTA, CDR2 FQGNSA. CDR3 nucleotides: TGTGCCAGCAGCTTAGGGTATCCGGGGGCTGAAGCTTTCTTT. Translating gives CASSLGYPGAEAFF.

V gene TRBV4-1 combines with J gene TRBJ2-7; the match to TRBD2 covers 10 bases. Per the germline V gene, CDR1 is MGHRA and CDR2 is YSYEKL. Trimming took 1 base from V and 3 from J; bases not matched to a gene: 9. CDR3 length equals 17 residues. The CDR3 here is CASSQVSSASGSYEQYF. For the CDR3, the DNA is TGCGCCAGCAGCCAAGTCAGTTCGGCTAGCGGGAGCTACGAGCAGTACTTC.

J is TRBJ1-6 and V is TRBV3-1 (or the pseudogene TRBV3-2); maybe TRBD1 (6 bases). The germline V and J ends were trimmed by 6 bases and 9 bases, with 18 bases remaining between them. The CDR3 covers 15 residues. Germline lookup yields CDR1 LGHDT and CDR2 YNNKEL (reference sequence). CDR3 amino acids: CASRASGALTSPLHF. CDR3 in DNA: TGTGCCAGCAGGGCTTCGGGGGCTCTTACTTCACCCCTCCACTTT.